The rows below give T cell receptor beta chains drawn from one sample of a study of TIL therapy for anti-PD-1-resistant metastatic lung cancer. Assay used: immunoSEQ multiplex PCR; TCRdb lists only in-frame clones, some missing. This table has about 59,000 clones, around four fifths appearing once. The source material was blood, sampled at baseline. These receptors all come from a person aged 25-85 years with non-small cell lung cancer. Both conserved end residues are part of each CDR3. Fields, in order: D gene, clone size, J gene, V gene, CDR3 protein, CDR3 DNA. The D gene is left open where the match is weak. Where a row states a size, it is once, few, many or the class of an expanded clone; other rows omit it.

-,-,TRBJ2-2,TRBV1,CTSSPCRTSRGELFF,TGCACCAGCAGCCCCTGTCGGACTAGTCGGGGGGAGCTGTTTTTT
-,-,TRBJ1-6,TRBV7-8,CASSLVVGSNSPLHF,TGTGCCAGCAGCTTAGTGGTCGGGAGTAATTCACCCCTCCACTTT
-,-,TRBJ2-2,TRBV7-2,CASTDIKTTGELFF,TGTGCCAGCACGGACATCAAGACGACCGGGGAGCTGTTTTTT
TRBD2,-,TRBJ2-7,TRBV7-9,CASSSTLTSGSGYEQYF,TGTGCCAGCAGCTCAACCCTGACTAGCGGCTCGGGGTACGAGCAGTACTTC
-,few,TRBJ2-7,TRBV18,CASSPGTGTYEQYF,TGTGCCAGCTCACCTGGGACGGGGACCTACGAGCAGTACTTC
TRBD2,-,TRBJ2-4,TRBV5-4,CASSTPGGNIQYF,TGTGCCAGCAGCACCCCGGGGGGTAACATTCAGTACTTC
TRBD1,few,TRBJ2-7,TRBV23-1,CASITGQGGYEQYF,TGCGCCAGCATTACGGGACAGGGGGGTTACGAGCAGTACTTC
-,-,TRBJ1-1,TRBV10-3,CAISESGGIEAFF,TGTGCCATCAGTGAGTCTGGGGGAATTGAAGCTTTCTTT
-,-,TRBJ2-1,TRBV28,CASRTYNEQFF,TGTGCCAGCAGGACATACAATGAGCAGTTCTTC
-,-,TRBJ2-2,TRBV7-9,CASSLTPGFTGELFF,TGTGCCAGCAGCTTAACCCCAGGGTTCACCGGGGAGCTGTTTTTT
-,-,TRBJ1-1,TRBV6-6,CASSPDTEAFF,TGTGCCAGCAGCCCAGACACTGAAGCTTTCTTT
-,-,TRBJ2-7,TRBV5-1,CASSSGAPIMSGYEQYF,TGCGCCAGCAGCTCGGGGGCCCCGATCATGTCGGGATACGAGCAGTACTTC
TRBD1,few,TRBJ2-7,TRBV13,CASSTRTGGYEQYF,TGTGCCAGCAGCACCCGGACAGGGGGTTACGAGCAGTACTTC
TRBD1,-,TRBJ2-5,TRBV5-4,CASSTGQAEIGETQYF,TGTGCCAGCAGCACTGGACAGGCGGAAATTGGAGAGACCCAGTACTTC